These 24 T cell receptor beta chains were all obtained from the same sample, sequenced in a study of cytomegalovirus exposure and HLA in healthy donors. With 60 Vbeta and 13 Jbeta primers, the PCR was carried out. The method was immunoSEQ multiplex PCR; TCRdb's version includes in-frame clones alone and lacks a portion of them. The sample has about 67,000 clones; over 75% are singletons. What was sequenced was PBMCs. All receptors derive from a man between 35 and 55 years old in good health and CMV-seronegative.

This sequence joins TRBV28 and TRBJ2-2; weak D call: TRBD2 (7 bases). Trimming left V 5 bases short and J 9 bases short, with 13 bases between. Germline CDR1 is MDHEN and CDR2 is SYDVKM. The CDR3 runs to 13 residues. The CDR3, as DNA: TGTGCCAGCAGTCGGGGGGCGAGGAGGGAGCTGTTTTTT. This encodes CASSRGARRELFF.

The chain joins TRBV19 to TRBJ2-3; possible D gene TRBD1, 5 bases. CDR1 and CDR2 (germline): LNHDA, SQIVND (reference sequence). The CDR3 is 16 residues long. V was pared by 7 bases and J by 2 bases, with 19 bases between. The CDR3 DNA is TGTGCCAGTACTCCCACTACAGGATCGAACACAGATACGCAGTATTTT. This encodes CASTPTTGSNTDTQYF.

The V call is TRBV27, the J call TRBJ1-4; D is possibly TRBD1 (5 bases). This CDR3 is built from 15 residues. V was trimmed by 6 bases and J by 3 bases, leaving 14 bases between them. Germline CDR1 and CDR2: MNHEY and SMNVEV (reference sequence). In nucleotides, the CDR3 is TGTGCCAGCAGGAATACAGGCCGCTCTAATGAAAAACTGTTTTTT. Amino acid sequence: CASRNTGRSNEKLFF.

V usage is TRBV7-3 and J usage is TRBJ2-2; 7 nucleotides agree with TRBD1. The V and J ends lost 1 base and 5 bases, in that order; junction bases with no gene match: 4. CDR3 length: 15 residues. Germline CDR1 SGHTA, CDR2 FQGTGA. The CDR3 loop is CASSLNRGGTGELFF. CDR3 in DNA: TGTGCCAGCAGCTTAAACAGGGGTGGGACCGGGGAGCTGTTTTTT.

On this clone itself: The junction differs from germline at one of its ends, possibly a read error. This sequence joins TRBV7-9 and TRBJ2-7; tentative D call: TRBD2 (6 bases). In germline, CDR1 is SEHNR, CDR2 FQNEAQ (reference sequence). The CDR3 is 16 residues long. The CDR3 loop reads CSSSRPEGPLSYEQYF. CDR3 bases: TGTTCCAGCAGCCGTCCGGAGGGCCCCCTCTCCTACGAGCAGTACTTC.

On this clone itself: The junction differs from germline at one of its ends, possibly a read error. The chain combines TRBV29-1 with TRBJ2-7, with D possibly being TRBD1 (5 bases). Germline V gene data show CDR1 as SQVTM and CDR2 as ANQGSEA. This CDR3 is 15 amino acids long. CDR3 DNA sequence: TGCAGCGTCAGGAGTTCTGGGCAGGGTACCCACGAGCAGTGCTTC. Its protein product is CSVRSSGQGTHEQCF.

The chain uses TRBV6-5 and TRBJ2-1; D possibly corresponds to TRBD2 (6 bases). This CDR3 has 14 residues. Trimming shortened V by 10 bases and J by 3 bases, and 16 bases separated the two germline ends. Germline CDR1 and CDR2: MNHEY and SVGAGI. The CDR3 DNA follows: TGTGCCACCCGGGACTTCGGAATCTACAATGAGCAGTTCTTC. This codes for CATRDFGIYNEQFF.

The chain uses TRBV6-1 and TRBJ2-3; D not resolved. V gave up 7 bases and J gave up 3 bases, with 11 bases separating them. The germline gives CDR1 MNHNS, CDR2 SASEGT. CDR3 length: 13 amino acids. The CDR3 sequence is CASTPQLTDTQYF. CDR3 nucleotide sequence: TGTGCCAGCACCCCCCAGTTGACAGATACGCAGTATTTT.

The genes are TRBV28 and TRBJ2-5, with a tentative D call TRBD1 (5 bases). The last part of the DNA fits TRBJ2-7 better; the J call may be wrong. Germline loops: CDR1 MDHEN, CDR2 SYDVKM. This CDR3 has 15 amino acids. The CDR3 sequence: CASSPPVGRSYEQYF. In DNA, the CDR3 is TGTGCCAGCAGTCCCCCGGTGGGGCGCTCCTACGAGCAGTACTTC.

This clone was detected only a few times. The chain is built from TRBV5-1 and TRBJ1-1; D is possibly TRBD1 (5 bases). CDR3 size: 14 residues. Germline V gene data show CDR1 as SGHRS and CDR2 as YFSETQ. Between the trimmed V and J ends, which lost 5 bases and 1 base, there was a span of 12 bases. As DNA, the CDR3 is TGCGCCAGCAGGGAGGGGCAGCCGAACACTGAAGCTTTCTTT. Protein sequence: CASREGQPNTEAFF.

The V and J genes are TRBV7-7 and TRBJ1-5; 7 bases are a match to TRBD1. V was pared by 0 bases and J by 4 bases, with 3 bases of the junction left unmatched. CDR1 and CDR2 (germline): SSHAT, FNYEAQ (reference sequence). CDR3 length: 15 residues. In DNA form, the CDR3 reads TGTGCCAGCAGCTTAGCTGGCAGGGGGAATCAGCCCCAGCATTTT. The encoded protein is CASSLAGRGNQPQHF.

In DNA form, the CDR3 reads TGCGCCAGCAGCTTGTTGATCGGAGATACGCAGTATTTT. Protein: CASSLLIGDTQYF. The genes are TRBV5-1 and TRBJ2-3, with unresolved D. This CDR3 has 13 residues. Trimming took 1 base from V and 5 from J, leaving 8 bases between them. CDR1 and CDR2 from the germline V gene are SGHRS and YFSETQ.

J is TRBJ2-5 and V is TRBV13, with D tentatively TRBD1 (6 bases). The CDR3 spans 16 residues. With 0 bases removed from V and 5 bases from J, the gap between germline ends came to 16 bases. In germline, CDR1 is PRHDT, CDR2 FYEKMQ (reference sequence). CDR3 sequence reads: CASSLGPRGSGETQYF. CDR3 bases: TGTGCCAGCAGCTTAGGCCCCAGGGGCTCTGGGGAGACCCAGTACTTC.

This clone came up once. The chain is built from TRBV29-1 and TRBJ2-3; no definite D call. CDR1 is SQVTM and CDR2 is ANQGSEA in the germline V gene. V was pared by 1 base and J by 7 bases, with 6 bases between. The CDR3 contains 11 residues. The CDR3 bases are TGCAGCGTTGAAGGGGCCCATACGCAGTATTTT. Amino acid sequence: CSVEGAHTQYF.

The CDR3 reads CASSLTSGVGNYEQYF. For the CDR3, the DNA is TGCGCCAGCAGCTTGACCTCAGGGGTGGGCAACTACGAGCAGTACTTC. The chain links TRBV5-1 to TRBJ2-7; TRBD1 is a possible D gene (6 bases). Germline loops: CDR1 SGHRS, CDR2 YFSETQ. Trimming took off 1 base at V and 3 bases at J, with 17 bases between the two ends. The CDR3 has 16 amino acids.

The chain is built from TRBV27 and TRBJ1-1; D uncertain. Germline CDR1 is MNHEY and CDR2 is SMNVEV (reference sequence). CDR3 size: 11 residues. V lost 4 bases and J 3 bases, leaving 3 bases between the germline ends. The CDR3 region is CASSSYTEAFF. The CDR3 DNA reads as TGTGCCAGCAGTTCTTACACTGAAGCTTTCTTT.

The chain combines TRBV6-5 with TRBJ1-1; 8 nucleotides align to TRBD1. The CDR3 has 15 amino acids. Germline-derived CDR1 and CDR2 are MNHEY and SVGAGI. V gave up 0 bases and J gave up 4 bases; unmatched junction bases: 4. Here the CDR3 reads CASSYSGQGPTEAFF. The CDR3 nucleotides read TGTGCCAGCAGTTACTCAGGACAGGGTCCCACTGAAGCTTTCTTT.

The chain employs TRBV10-3 and TRBJ2-1; D uncertain. The germline V gene encodes CDR1 ENHRY and CDR2 SYGVKD. The CDR3 runs 12 residues. The V end lost 0 bases, the J end lost 9 bases, and 6 bases lay between the germline ends. The CDR3 nucleotides are TGTGCCATCAGTGAGTCGGCTTTTGAGCAGTTCTTC. Translation gives CAISESAFEQFF.

This clone was seen a single time. This sequence joins TRBV9 and TRBJ2-1; possible D gene TRBD2, 6 bases. This CDR3 region has 13 residues. Germline lookup yields CDR1 SGDLS and CDR2 YYNGEE. V lost 7 bases and J 2 bases, leaving 10 bases between the germline ends. The CDR3 DNA reads as TGTGCCAGCGGGGGGTCGGCCTACAATGAGCAGTTCTTC. Its translation: CASGGSAYNEQFF.

About this clone: The sample has other DNA sequences that encode this CDR3 too. This chain links TRBV5-1 with TRBJ2-5; 12 bases are shared with TRBD2. The CDR3 sequence is 16 residues long. Trimming took 0 bases from V and 2 from J; bases not matched to a gene: 2. Germline values: CDR1 SGHRS, CDR2 YFSETQ. CDR3 sequence reads: CASSLALAGGQETQYF. Written as DNA, the CDR3 is TGCGCCAGCAGCTTGGCCCTAGCGGGGGGGCAAGAGACCCAGTACTTC.

The V call is TRBV14, the J call TRBJ1-6, with 10 bases lining up with TRBD1. V trimming: 3 bases; J trimming: 10 bases; junction bases outside the gene matches: 3. CDR1 is SGHDN, CDR2 FVKESK, per germline. This CDR3 is built from 14 residues. CDR3 DNA: TGTGCCAGCAGCCATACGGGACAGGGGTCACCCCTCCACTTT. It encodes CASSHTGQGSPLHF.

The chain links TRBV15 to TRBJ2-7, with 9 bases lining up with TRBD2. CDR3 length equals 16 residues. The germline CDR1 and CDR2 sequences are LNHNV and YYDKDF (reference sequence). Trimming removed 2 bases from V and 5 bases from J; junction bases left unmatched: 10. The CDR3 coding sequence is TGTGCCACCAGCAGACTGGTTAGCGGGAGTTTTCACGAGCAGTACTTC. This translates into CATSRLVSGSFHEQYF.

The CDR3: CASSRDTKNYGYTF. DNA of the CDR3: TGTGCCAGCAGCCGGGACACCAAAAACTATGGCTACACCTTC. The V and J genes are TRBV2 and TRBJ1-2; weak D call: TRBD1 (6 bases). CDR3 length equals 14 residues. Per the germline V gene, CDR1 is SNHLY and CDR2 is FYNNEI. Trimming removed 6 bases at V and 2 bases at J, with 13 bases between.

The V and J genes are TRBV7-8 and TRBJ2-7; 7 nucleotides line up with TRBD1. Losses at the gene ends were 11 bases for V and 4 bases for J; bases not matched to a gene: 14. The CDR3 totals 14 residues. The germline CDR1 and CDR2 sequences are SGHVS and FQNEAQ. CDR3 sequence reads: CAGNRDSEPYEQYF. CDR3 nucleotide sequence: TGTGCCGGCAACCGGGACAGCGAACCTTACGAGCAGTACTTC.